The rows below give T cell receptor beta chains drawn from one sample of a study of OX40 agonist ivuxolimab in advanced cancers. Measured with immunoSEQ multiplex PCR; TCRdb has only the in-frame clones, and not every one. Of 65,000 to 100,000 clones in the sample, 88% are singletons; the top ten hold approximately 0.76%. Sequencing used CD4+ or CD8+ T cells sorted from blood, obtained in a trial of the OX40 agonist ivuxolimab. These receptors were taken from an adult with an advanced solid tumor such as melanoma, head and neck, liver or kidney cancer. Each CDR3 is given with its conserved first and last residue. Fields, in order: CDR3 DNA, CDR3 protein, clone size, V gene, D gene, J gene. A D gene is named only where the DNA matches it firmly. For some rows the clone size is stated as once, few or many, or as a class when expanded; others skip it.

TGCAGCGTTGAAGTTCCGGGAGACACAGATACGCAGTATTTT | CSVEVPGDTDTQYF | NA | TRBV29-1 | NA | TRBJ2-3
TGTGCTAGCAGCTTTTCAGTGGGAGAGACCCAGTACTTC | CASSFSVGETQYF | NA | TRBV7-7 | NA | TRBJ2-5
TGTGCCAGCAGCTTAGATCAAATATCCGGGGAGCTGTTTTTT | CASSLDQISGELFF | NA | TRBV7-8 | NA | TRBJ2-2
TGTGCCAGCCTCGGGTGGGAGAGGCGAGGTACGCAGTATTTT | CASLGWERRGTQYF | NA | TRBV2 | NA | TRBJ2-3
TGTGCCAGCTCCCTGCCCGAATCTCGGGGGATCTACGAGCAGTACTTC | CASSLPESRGIYEQYF | NA | TRBV18 | NA | TRBJ2-7
TGCGCCAGCAGCCGTCAATCCCACGGTGAGCAGTTCTTC | CASSRQSHGEQFF | NA | TRBV4-1 | NA | TRBJ2-1
TGTGCCAGTAGTCGCACACCAGGGGTTCAGCCCCAGCATTTT | CASSRTPGVQPQHF | NA | TRBV19 | NA | TRBJ1-5
TGTGCCTGGAGCACAGGTTTCGGCTACACCTTC | CAWSTGFGYTF | once | TRBV30 | NA | TRBJ1-2
TGTGCCAGCAGTGTGAGCGATAGCAATCAGCCCCAGCATTTT | CASSVSDSNQPQHF | NA | TRBV2 | NA | TRBJ1-5
TGTGCCAGCACCGTCGCCAGGGTATACAATGAGCAGTTCTTC | CASTVARVYNEQFF | NA | TRBV2 | NA | TRBJ2-1
TGTGCCAGTAGTATAAAACCGGGACAGGGGCTTTACGAGCAGTACTTC | CASSIKPGQGLYEQYF | NA | TRBV19 | TRBD1 | TRBJ2-7
TGTGCCAGCAGTCCCAACGCGGGCACTGAAGCTTTCTTT | CASSPNAGTEAFF | NA | TRBV28 | NA | TRBJ1-1
TGTGCCAGCAGTTTAATGGACAGGGGTCCTTACGAGCAGTACTTC | CASSLMDRGPYEQYF | NA | TRBV27 | TRBD1 | TRBJ2-7
TGTGCCAGCGTTAGGGGGGCTAGCGGGAGGGCCCGAGAGACCCAGTACTTC | CASVRGASGRARETQYF | once | TRBV7-9 | TRBD2 | TRBJ2-5
TGTGCCAGCGGGACAACCTACACCGGGGAGCTGTTTTTT | CASGTTYTGELFF | NA | TRBV19 | NA | TRBJ2-2
TGCGCCAGCAGCCAAGATCGACAAGACGGTCGGGTCTACACCTTC | CASSQDRQDGRVYTF | NA | TRBV4-3 | NA | TRBJ1-2
TGTGCCAGCAGAACCGGGACAGGAGGCGGATTAGGTCCCCAGCATTTT | CASRTGTGGGLGPQHF | NA | TRBV6-4 | TRBD1 | TRBJ1-5
TGTGCCACCGAGGACAGGGGACACCACTACAATGAGCAGTTCTTC | CATEDRGHHYNEQFF | NA | TRBV6-5 | TRBD1 | TRBJ2-1
TGTGCCAGTCCGATTAAGCGGGCTTCTAGCACAGATACGCAGTATTTT | CASPIKRASSTDTQYF | NA | TRBV6-4 | NA | TRBJ2-3
TGTGCCAGCAGCGGGACAGGGAGTGAGACCCAGTACTTC | CASSGTGSETQYF | NA | TRBV9 | TRBD1 | TRBJ2-5
TGTGCCAGCAGCTTCGGGCAAAATCAGCCCCAGCATTTT | CASSFGQNQPQHF | NA | TRBV5-8 | NA | TRBJ1-5
TGTGCCAGCAGGGGACAGGGAATGGGCTATGGCTACACCTTC | CASRGQGMGYGYTF | few | TRBV6-6 | TRBD1 | TRBJ1-2
TGTGCCAGCAGTTACGTAGTCGGCGGAAACACCATATATTTT | CASSYVVGGNTIYF | NA | TRBV6-5 | NA | TRBJ1-3
TGTGCCAGCAGCTCACCTCCCACTGGGGAGCTGTTTTTT | CASSSPPTGELFF | NA | TRBV7-6 | NA | TRBJ2-2
TGTGCCAGCAGCTTATCGATCGCGGGAGGGGCTGACACCGGGGAGCTGTTTTTT | CASSLSIAGGADTGELFF | NA | TRBV7-3 | TRBD2 | TRBJ2-2
TGTGCCAGTAGTATGGAGCGGGAGGGGGGCACAGATACGCAGTATTTT | CASSMEREGGTDTQYF | NA | TRBV19 | TRBD2 | TRBJ2-3
TGCGCCAGCAGCCACCAGGACAGAGAAGGTGAAAAACTGTTTTTT | CASSHQDREGEKLFF | NA | TRBV4-1 | NA | TRBJ1-4
TGCAGCGTTGATGGTTGGGGGGACAATGAGCAGTTCTTC | CSVDGWGDNEQFF | NA | TRBV29-1 | NA | TRBJ2-1
TGTGCCAGTAGTAGCTTCCAGGGAAAAGAGACCCAGTACTTC | CASSSFQGKETQYF | NA | TRBV19 | NA | TRBJ2-5
TGTGCCAGCAGTTTACAGGGGTTAAGGCTAGCCAAAAACATTCAGTACTTC | CASSLQGLRLAKNIQYF | NA | TRBV28 | NA | TRBJ2-4
TGTGCCAGCAGCGTAAGTACGGGCAAGAGCGGGACCTACGAGCAGTACTTC | CASSVSTGKSGTYEQYF | NA | TRBV9 | TRBD2 | TRBJ2-7
TGTGCCATCGCTTCGGGACAGGGTGGCTACGAGCAGTACTTC | CAIASGQGGYEQYF | once | TRBV10-3 | TRBD1 | TRBJ2-7
TGCAGCGTCGAATGGACAGGGAAAAACTACGAGCAGTACTTC | CSVEWTGKNYEQYF | NA | TRBV29-1 | TRBD1 | TRBJ2-7
TGTGCCAGCTCACCGGGAGGTCAGCCCCAGCATTTT | CASSPGGQPQHF | few | TRBV18 | NA | TRBJ1-5
TGTGCCAGTAGTATTCAGCGGGGAAACAATCAGCCCCAGCATTTT | CASSIQRGNNQPQHF | NA | TRBV19 | NA | TRBJ1-5
TGTGCCAGCAGCCCTAATGGGCCCGGGAACCTGGATACGCAGTATTTT | CASSPNGPGNLDTQYF | NA | TRBV7-2 | NA | TRBJ2-3
TGTGCCAGCAGCCCGTCACAACCGACTAGCGGGAGGGCCGCTGGTTGGGATACGCAGTATTTT | CASSPSQPTSGRAAGWDTQYF | NA | TRBV4-2 | TRBD2 | TRBJ2-3
TGTGCCAGCAGCTCCCAACATACGCAGTATTTT | CASSSQHTQYF | NA | TRBV7-2 | NA | TRBJ2-3
TGTGCCAGCAGTTTATTTTCGCCGGGCTCCTCTGGAAACACCATATATTTT | CASSLFSPGSSGNTIYF | NA | TRBV28 | NA | TRBJ1-3
TGTGCCAGCAGTTACAGCAGGGTCACATACAAACGGCTGTACTTC | CASSYSRVTYKRLYF | NA | TRBV27 | NA | TRBJ2-5